Below are 2 T cell receptor beta chains sequenced from a single sample in a study of CD8 T cells in Susac syndrome (dated by TCRdb to about 2019). The method behind the library was the immunoSEQ multiplex PCR assay. RNA was extracted using the RNeasy kit, and roughly 0.5 to 1 microgram was reverse transcribed with random hexamers. The raw public reads went through TCRdb reprocessing: fastp at Q25, MiXCR clone calling, in-frame beta chains kept. Each record represents a unique CDR3 protein, reported with the most common genes and DNA among its rows. The sample records more than 70,000 distinct CDR3 sequences, 90% to 95% of which are singletons. The top ten hold just over 0.5% of the sample. Source material: CD8+ T cells from PBMCs. These TCRs come from a human donor with multiple sclerosis.

The rearrangement links TRBV14 to TRBJ1-2; 10 nucleotides line up with TRBD1. Germline assignment: CDR1 SGHDN and CDR2 FVKESK. After removal of 1 base from V and 2 bases from J, the junction contained 13 bases not matched to a gene. The CDR3 runs 19 residues. The CDR3 coding sequence is TGTGCCAGCAGCCAAGTTGGGGGCCGTGTGACAGGGGGCAACTATGGCTACACCTTC. It specifies CASSQVGGRVTGGNYGYTF.

The CDR3 DNA reads as TGTGCCAGCAGTGTTGGGACAGGGTCCTACGAGCAGTACTTC. Translated, it gives CASSVGTGSYEQYF. V and J are TRBV28 and TRBJ2-7; 9 bases fit TRBD1. Germline values: CDR1 MDHEN, CDR2 SYDVKM. The CDR3 spans 14 residues. Trimming removed 5 bases from V and 1 base from J; junction bases left unmatched: 3. Full variable domain (outside the CDR3, taken from reference TRBV28 and TRBJ2-7): DVKVTQSSRYLVKRTGEKVFLECVQDMDHENMFWYRQDPGLGLRLIYFSYDVKMKEKGDIPEGYSVSREKKERFSLILESASTNQTSMYLCASSVGTGSYEQYFGPGTRLTVT.